Each of the 21 T cell receptor beta chains below was sequenced from the same sample in a study of T cell responses to AZD1222 COVID-19 vaccine. Measured with immunoSEQ multiplex PCR; TCRdb has only the in-frame clones, and not every one. The sample includes about 72,000 clones, around 89% of them seen just once. The material sequenced was peripheral blood, taken 28 days after the second AZD1222 dose. These receptors were taken from an adult who received the AZD1222 COVID-19 vaccine.

The chain is built from TRBV5-1 and TRBJ2-1, with D tentatively TRBD1 (6 bases). From germline, CDR1 is SGHRS and CDR2 YFSETQ. The CDR3 contains 16 residues. The V end lost 5 bases, the J end lost 8 bases, and 23 bases lay between the germline ends. The CDR3 protein is CASRGGGAPLYDEQFF. Written as DNA, the CDR3 is TGCGCCAGCAGAGGGGGTGGGGCCCCGTTGTACGATGAGCAGTTCTTC.

The count of this clone is one. This rearrangement joins TRBV29-1 to TRBJ2-5, with a possible D match to TRBD1 (5 bases). This CDR3 region has 15 residues. Per the germline V gene, CDR1 is SQVTM and CDR2 is ANQGSEA. V was shortened by 0 bases and J by 5 bases, with 16 bases between the two germline ends. CDR3 amino acids: CSVEDLAGLGETQYF. CDR3 DNA sequence: TGCAGCGTTGAAGATCTGGCAGGGCTTGGGGAGACCCAGTACTTC.

V is TRBV29-1 and J is TRBJ1-2; D is unclear. The CDR3 spans 11 residues. From germline, CDR1 is SQVTM and CDR2 ANQGSEA. Trimming shortened V by 4 bases and J by 8 bases, and 11 bases separated the two germline ends. CDR3 loop: CSVGGSEGYTF. The CDR3 DNA reads as TGCAGCGTTGGAGGGTCGGAGGGCTACACCTTC.

The CDR3 nucleotides are TGTGCCAGCAGTTGGGGGGGCCAATATTCCTACGAGCAGTACTTC. It encodes CASSWGGQYSYEQYF. The chain couples TRBV27 to TRBJ2-7; D might be TRBD2 (7 bases). The V gene's germline CDR1 is MNHEY and CDR2 SMNVEV (reference sequence). The V gene lost 4 bases and the J gene lost 1 base, with 14 bases spanning the gap. The CDR3 consists of 15 residues.

The chain combines TRBV10-3 with TRBJ2-3, with 7 bases aligning to TRBD2. This CDR3 region has 12 residues. Germline V lookup: CDR1 ENHRY, CDR2 SYGVKD. The V and J ends lost 2 bases and 14 bases, in that order; junction bases with no gene match: 7. CDR3 DNA sequence: TGTGCCATCAGTGAGGGGGCGGGGAGGGCGTATTTT. It specifies CAISEGAGRAYF.

The chain recombines TRBV28 with TRBJ1-2; D ambiguous. This CDR3 region has 12 residues. Germline CDR1 MDHEN, CDR2 SYDVKM. Trimming left V 8 bases short and J 8 bases short, with 15 bases between. The CDR3 sequence: CASGSLSAGYTF. The CDR3 coding sequence is TGTGCCAGCGGCTCCCTAAGTGCGGGCTACACCTTC.

The genes are TRBV7-3 and TRBJ2-1; the D gene is possibly TRBD2 (5 bases). V lost 6 bases, J lost 6 bases, and 12 bases lay in between. CDR3 length equals 13 residues. Germline V gene lookup returns CDR1 SGHTA and CDR2 FQGTGA. The CDR3 here is CASSPTRINEQFF. The CDR3 coding sequence is TGTGCCAGCAGTCCTACTAGGATCAATGAGCAGTTCTTC.

The chain employs TRBV27 and TRBJ2-7; D possibly corresponds to TRBD2 (6 bases). Looked up from germline, CDR1 is MNHEY and CDR2 is SMNVEV (reference sequence). Trimming shortened V by 11 bases and J by 5 bases, and 13 bases separated the two germline ends. The CDR3 has 11 amino acids. The CDR3 bases are TGTGCCGCAGCCGGAGGGGACGAGCAGTACTTC. Translated: CAAAGGDEQYF.

This clone was seen only once. The chain carries TRBV6-5 and TRBJ2-7; D is undetermined. The CDR3 totals 14 residues. V lost 6 bases and J lost 7, with 19 bases in between. The germline V gene has CDR1 MNHEY and CDR2 SVGAGI. CDR3 amino acids: CASRPGPLDLEQYF. The CDR3 DNA sequence: TGTGCCAGCAGGCCGGGCCCGCTGGATTTGGAGCAGTACTTC.

The rearrangement joins TRBV4-2 to TRBJ2-7, with TRBD2 matching 12 bases. From germline, CDR1 is LGHNA and CDR2 YNFKEQ. The CDR3 has 17 amino acids. V was pared by 1 base and J by 7 bases, with 11 bases of the junction left unmatched. The CDR3 here is CASSQVQSSGRALEQYF. For the CDR3, the DNA is TGTGCCAGCAGCCAAGTTCAGTCTAGCGGGAGGGCCCTTGAGCAGTACTTC.

The J gene is TRBJ2-1, the V gene TRBV23-1; the D gene is possibly TRBD1 (6 bases). TRBV23-1 is reported as an ORF; its role is uncertain. V was shortened by 2 bases and J by 7 bases, with 12 bases between the two germline ends. This CDR3 comprises 14 residues. CDR3 protein: CASSQTGTTNEQFF. As DNA, the CDR3 is TGCGCCAGCAGTCAAACCGGGACAACTAATGAGCAGTTCTTC.

V and J are TRBV6-4 and TRBJ2-1, with D possibly called TRBD1 or TRBD2 (5 bases each). This CDR3 contains 16 residues. Germline loops: CDR1 MRHNA, CDR2 SNTAGT. Trimming shortened V by 2 bases and J by 6 bases, and 17 bases separated the two germline ends. This chain's CDR3 is CASSDAPTGPRNEQFF. Here the CDR3 DNA reads TGTGCCAGCAGTGACGCACCAACGGGACCCCGCAATGAGCAGTTCTTC.

J is TRBJ2-7 and V is TRBV6-5; D remains unclear. Germline assignment: CDR1 MNHEY and CDR2 SVGAGI. V was trimmed by 7 bases and J by 4 bases, leaving 11 bases between them. The CDR3 length is 12 residues. CDR3 region: CASMNRVYEQYF. The CDR3 DNA follows: TGTGCCAGCATGAATCGAGTATACGAGCAGTACTTC.

This rearrangement joins TRBV4-1 to TRBJ2-7; a weak D match, TRBD2 (5 bases). CDR3 length: 13 residues. The V end was cut by 4 bases, the J end by 3 bases, with 10 bases between. Germline V gives CDR1 MGHRA, CDR2 YSYEKL. DNA of the CDR3: TGCGCCAGCAGCCCGAACCGGGACTACGAGCAGTACTTC. Translating gives CASSPNRDYEQYF.

This clone was counted a single time. The gene calls are TRBV6-2 or TRBV6-3 and TRBJ2-2; TRBD1 aligns across 10 bases. Germline V gene lookup returns CDR1 MNHEY and CDR2 SVGEGT. With 0 bases clipped from V and 3 bases from J, the junction kept 1 base outside the gene matches. The CDR3 loop spans 16 amino acids. CDR3 protein: CASSYSGTGDTGELFF. In DNA form, the CDR3 reads TGTGCCAGCAGTTACTCCGGGACAGGGGACACCGGGGAGCTGTTTTTT.

V is TRBV4-3 and J is TRBJ2-1; no firm D call. V lost 4 bases, J lost 10 bases, and 20 bases lay in between. This CDR3 comprises 15 residues. The V gene's germline CDR1 is LGHNA and CDR2 YSLEER. The CDR3 protein is CASSRRPDPTQEQFF. In nucleotides, the CDR3 is TGCGCCAGCAGCCGGCGACCAGATCCGACGCAAGAGCAGTTCTTC.

The chain couples TRBV5-1 to TRBJ2-5, with 9 bases that match TRBD2. Germline trimming cut 1 base from V and 3 bases from J; bases unmatched to any gene: 1. Germline V gene lookup returns CDR1 SGHRS and CDR2 YFSETQ. This CDR3 has 14 amino acids. The CDR3 reads CASSLLAGEETQYF. The CDR3 DNA reads as TGCGCCAGCAGCTTGTTAGCGGGGGAAGAGACCCAGTACTTC.

In its sample, this clone was seen once. The genes are TRBV2 and TRBJ2-7, with 13 bases matching TRBD2. Germline V gene lookup returns CDR1 SNHLY and CDR2 FYNNEI. The CDR3 covers 16 residues. The V segment lost 4 bases and the J segment 7 bases; nucleotides outside the gene matches: 10. The CDR3 sequence is CASSGTSGRGSGEQYF. The CDR3, as DNA: TGTGCCAGCAGTGGTACTAGCGGGAGGGGTTCAGGGGAGCAGTACTTC.

The rearrangement links TRBV7-7 to TRBJ2-1; no definite D call. Trimming pared 1 base from V and 0 bases from J, leaving 13 bases between. The CDR3 totals 17 residues. Per germline, CDR1 SSHAT and CDR2 FNYEAQ (reference sequence). The CDR3 sequence: CASSLEFAASSYNEQFF. CDR3 sequence (DNA): TGTGCCAGCAGCTTAGAATTCGCGGCCAGCTCCTACAATGAGCAGTTCTTC.

The chain couples TRBV11-2 to TRBJ2-1; D gene ambiguous. Germline-derived CDR1 and CDR2 are SGHAT and FQNNGV. Deletions cut 2 bases from V and 0 bases from J, with 8 bases between. The CDR3 loop spans 15 amino acids. CDR3 sequence: CASSLWQSSYNEQFF. CDR3 in DNA: TGTGCCAGCAGCTTATGGCAAAGCTCCTACAATGAGCAGTTCTTC.

The rearrangement uses TRBV19 and TRBJ2-3; 10 bases agree with TRBD2. Unmatched junction bases numbered 9, after V lost 6 bases and J lost 3 bases. The V gene's germline CDR1 is LNHDA and CDR2 SQIVND (reference sequence). There are 16 residues in the CDR3. CDR3 in DNA: TGTGCCAGTAGCCCTTCTAGCGGGAGTTTTACAGATACGCAGTATTTT. Protein: CASSPSSGSFTDTQYF.